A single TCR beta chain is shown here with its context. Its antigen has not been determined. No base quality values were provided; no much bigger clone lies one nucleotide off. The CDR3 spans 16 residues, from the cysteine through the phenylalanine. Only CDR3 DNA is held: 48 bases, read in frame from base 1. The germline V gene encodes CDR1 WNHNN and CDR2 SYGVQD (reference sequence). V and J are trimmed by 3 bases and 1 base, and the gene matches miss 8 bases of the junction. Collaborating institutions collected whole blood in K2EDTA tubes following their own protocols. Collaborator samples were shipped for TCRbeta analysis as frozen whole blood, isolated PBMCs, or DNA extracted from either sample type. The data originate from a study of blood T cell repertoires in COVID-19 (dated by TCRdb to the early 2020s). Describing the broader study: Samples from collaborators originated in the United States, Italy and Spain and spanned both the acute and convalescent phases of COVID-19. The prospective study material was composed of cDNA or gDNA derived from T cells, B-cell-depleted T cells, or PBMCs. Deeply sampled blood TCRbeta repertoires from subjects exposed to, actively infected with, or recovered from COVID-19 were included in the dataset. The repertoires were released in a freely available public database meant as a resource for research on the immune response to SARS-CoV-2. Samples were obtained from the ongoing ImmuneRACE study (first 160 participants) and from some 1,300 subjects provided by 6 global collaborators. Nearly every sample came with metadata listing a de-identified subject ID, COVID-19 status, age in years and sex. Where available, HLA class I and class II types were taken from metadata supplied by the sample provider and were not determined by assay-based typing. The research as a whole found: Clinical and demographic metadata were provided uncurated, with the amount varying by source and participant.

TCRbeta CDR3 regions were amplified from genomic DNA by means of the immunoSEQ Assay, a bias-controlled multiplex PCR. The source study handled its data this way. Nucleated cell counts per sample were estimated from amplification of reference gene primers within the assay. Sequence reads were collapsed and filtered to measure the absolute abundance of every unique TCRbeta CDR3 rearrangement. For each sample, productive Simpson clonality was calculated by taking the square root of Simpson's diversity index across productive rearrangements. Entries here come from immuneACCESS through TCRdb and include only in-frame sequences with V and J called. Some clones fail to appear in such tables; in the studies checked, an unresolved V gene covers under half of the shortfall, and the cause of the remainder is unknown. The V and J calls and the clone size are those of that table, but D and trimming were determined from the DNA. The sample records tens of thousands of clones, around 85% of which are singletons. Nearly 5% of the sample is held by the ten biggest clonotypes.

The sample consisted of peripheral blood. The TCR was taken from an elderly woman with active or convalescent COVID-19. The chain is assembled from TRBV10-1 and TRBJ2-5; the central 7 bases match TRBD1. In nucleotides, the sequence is TGCGCCAGCAGTGACCTCGGACAGGACATCCAAGAGACCCAGTACTTC. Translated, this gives CASSDLGQDIQETQYF.